Included here is one T cell receptor beta chain sequence, with context. The authors' processing: Amplification with reference gene primers provided the estimates of nucleated cell counts. Clones were read by immunoSEQ multiplex PCR, and TCRdb kept only the in-frame ones, dropping some. The V and J calls and clone size come from that table; D and trimming were worked out from the DNA. This table has about 140,000 clones, roughly 84% appearing once. V was clipped by 6 bases and J by 9 bases, with 12 bases between them. CDR1 and CDR2 (germline): MNHEY, SVGAGI. The CDR3 consists of 12 residues. The source of the sample is a study of blood T cell repertoires in COVID-19. Study-wide background: The samples span acute and convalescent COVID-19 from the United States, Italy and Spain. Nucleic acid was either cDNA or gDNA, and it came from T cells, B-cell-depleted T cells, or PBMCs.

This clonotype originated in a man aged 30 to 45 with COVID-19, enrolled during active disease. The V call is TRBV6-5, the J call TRBJ2-1; D is unclear. The material sequenced was peripheral blood. CDR3 loop: CASSRGTGEQFF. The CDR3 DNA is TGTGCCAGCAGCCGTGGAACGGGTGAGCAGTTCTTC.